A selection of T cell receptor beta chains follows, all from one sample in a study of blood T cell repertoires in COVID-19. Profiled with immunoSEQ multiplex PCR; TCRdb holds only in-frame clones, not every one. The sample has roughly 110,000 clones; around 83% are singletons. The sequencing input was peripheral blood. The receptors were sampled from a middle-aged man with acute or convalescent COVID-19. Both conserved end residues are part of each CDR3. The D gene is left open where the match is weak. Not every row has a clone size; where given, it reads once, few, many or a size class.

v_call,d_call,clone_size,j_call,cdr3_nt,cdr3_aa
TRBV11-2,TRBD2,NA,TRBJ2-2,TGTGCCAGCAGCTTCCTGACTAGCGGGGTGTCCGGGGAGCTGTTTTTT,CASSFLTSGVSGELFF
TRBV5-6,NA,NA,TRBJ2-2,TGTGCCAGCAGCTTGGCTAGTTTAGCCAGGGGCACCGGGGAGCTGTTTTTT,CASSLASLARGTGELFF
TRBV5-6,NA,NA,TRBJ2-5,TGTGCCAGCAGCTTGATTACAGAGCAAGAGACCCAGTACTTC,CASSLITEQETQYF
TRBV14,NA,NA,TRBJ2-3,TGTGCCAGCAGCCAAGGCATGATGGGCGGGAACACAGATACGCAGTATTTT,CASSQGMMGGNTDTQYF
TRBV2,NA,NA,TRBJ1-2,TGTGCCAGCAGCCCAGGCTTTGGCTACACCTTC,CASSPGFGYTF
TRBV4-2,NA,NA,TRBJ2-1,TGTGCCAGCAGCCAAGATCGAGAGAGCTCCTACAATGAGCAGTTCTTC,CASSQDRESSYNEQFF
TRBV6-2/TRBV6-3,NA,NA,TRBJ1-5,TGTGCCAGCAGTCGTACGGTCAGCAATCAGCCCCAGCATTTT,CASSRTVSNQPQHF
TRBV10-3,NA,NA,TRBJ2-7,TGTGCCGCAAGCGAAAGGGGTTTTTCCTACGAGCAGTACTTC,CAASERGFSYEQYF
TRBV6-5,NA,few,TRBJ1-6,TGTGCCAGCACCAGGGAGACAGGAAGGTCACCCCTCCACTTT,CASTRETGRSPLHF
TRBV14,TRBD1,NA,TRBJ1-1,TGTGCCAGCAGCCGTTGGACAGGGTTGAACACTGAAGCTTTCTTT,CASSRWTGLNTEAFF
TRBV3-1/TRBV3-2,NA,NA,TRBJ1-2,TGTGCCAGCAGCCAAGCCGGAGGGACGGGTGGCTACACCTTC,CASSQAGGTGGYTF
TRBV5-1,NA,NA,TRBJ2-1,TGCGCCAGCAGCTTGGGACTGGCCCTCTCCTACAATGAGCAGTTCTTC,CASSLGLALSYNEQFF
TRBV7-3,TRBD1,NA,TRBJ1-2,TGTGCCAGCAGCTTTGGACAGGGAGATGGCTACACCTTC,CASSFGQGDGYTF
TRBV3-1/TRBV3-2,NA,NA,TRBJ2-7,TGTGCCAGCAGCCAGTTAGCGCGCGAGCAGTACTTC,CASSQLAREQYF
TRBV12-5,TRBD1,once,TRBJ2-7,TGTGCTAGTGGTTTGGGACAGGGAGACGAGCAGTACTTC,CASGLGQGDEQYF
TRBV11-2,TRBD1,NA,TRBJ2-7,TGTGCCAGCAGCTTAGATCTGGGACAGGGGGTCTACGAGCAGTACTTC,CASSLDLGQGVYEQYF
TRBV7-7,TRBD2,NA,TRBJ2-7,TGTGCCAGCAGCTTACAGCGGGGCTCCCTCTACGAGCAGTACTTC,CASSLQRGSLYEQYF
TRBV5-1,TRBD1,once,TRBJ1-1,TGCGCCAGCAGCTTAGGACAGGCTGAAGCTTTCTTT,CASSLGQAEAFF
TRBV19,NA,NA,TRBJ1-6,TGTGCCAGTAGTTCTCAGGCAAATTCACCCCTCCACTTT,CASSSQANSPLHF
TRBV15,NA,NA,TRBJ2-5,TGTGCCACCAGCAGAGTAACGGGAACGCAAGAGACCCAGTACTTC,CATSRVTGTQETQYF
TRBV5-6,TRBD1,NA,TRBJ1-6,TGTGCCAGCAGCTTGGGAACCAACAGGGGGGAGTATTCACCCCTCCACTTT,CASSLGTNRGEYSPLHF
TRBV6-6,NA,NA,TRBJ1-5,TGTGCCAGCAAGTTCGAAGGGACATCTAATCAGCCCCAGCATTTT,CASKFEGTSNQPQHF
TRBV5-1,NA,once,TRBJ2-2,TGCGCCAGCAGCTTGTCGGTCTCGAACACCGGGGAGCTGTTTTTT,CASSLSVSNTGELFF
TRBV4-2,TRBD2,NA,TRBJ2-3,TGTGCCAGCAGCCAAGAGGCTAGCGGGGGGTCATTCCTCACAGATACGCAGTATTTT,CASSQEASGGSFLTDTQYF
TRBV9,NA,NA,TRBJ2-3,TGTGCCAGCAGCGTAGGGGGCTTCACAGATACGCAGTATTTT,CASSVGGFTDTQYF
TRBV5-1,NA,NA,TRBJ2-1,TGCGCCAGCAGCTTGGACTGGAGCTCCTACAATGAGCAGTTCTTC,CASSLDWSSYNEQFF
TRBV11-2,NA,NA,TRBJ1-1,TGTGCCAGCAGCTTAGCCCCTACCTCAGGGGTAGCTTTCTTT,CASSLAPTSGVAFF